The following is a T cell receptor (beta chain) sequence with its context. The antigen it recognizes is unknown. Base qualities were left out, and no much larger clone turns up one base away. This sample stems from a study of cytomegalovirus exposure and HLA in healthy donors (dated by TCRdb to 2015 to 2018). Study-level background: In an earlier analysis of 587 of the donors, 276 Gb of sequence data and approximately 100 million unique TCR beta sequences from roughly 190 million T cells were reported. About 300 gigabases of sequencing data and around 90 million unique TCR sequences made up an early release that covered nearly 650 HLA-typed donors. Of the roughly 400 genotyped donors, roughly 85% fell in the genetic ancestry cluster associated with self-reported Caucasian donors. The aim of the study was to test whether cataloging public T cell receptors could identify signatures of past pathogen exposure. The study used immunosequencing to profile the T cell repertoires of hundreds of subjects and linked those repertoires to cytomegalovirus serostatus. A separate validation cohort of 100 to 150 different subjects was used in addition to the roughly 670-subject first cohort. High-throughput TCR immunosequencing, statistical association of individual TCRs with disease status, and machine learning were combined to predict cytomegalovirus infection status. A later analysis re-examined previously published TCR beta repertoires from more than 600 donors and added high-resolution HLA genotyping to investigate patterns of TCR occurrence. The later analysis used no new phenotypic data to find candidate immune exposures, relying instead on TCR beta sequences and their occurrence across donors. In an earlier analysis of more than 550 of the donors, high-throughput TCR beta sequencing was used to judge whether each TCR beta V gene segment behaved as functional or pseudogenic. Donor age, sex, ethnicity and CMV serostatus were compiled together with the repertoire data. In a later genetic analysis, genome-wide SNP genotypes for about 60% of the 666 donors were used, and that subset was treated as a discovery cohort. Every repertoire in the discovery cohort had been generated on one and the same sequencing platform. HLA typing included class I and class II loci at four-digit resolution. Typing coverage varied by locus: roughly 620-640 donors for A, B, C, DRB1 and DQB1; some 520 for DQA1; 606 for DPA1; roughly 470 for DPB1. Several DR-DQ haplotypes were treated as single units for association and clustering because of strong linkage in the cohort. Across under 500 genotyped donors of the cohort, an average of roughly 250,000 unique TCR beta nucleotide sequences per donor were sequenced, and approximately 17% of those sequences were non-productive. Paper-wide results and their limitations: Across donors, most TCR sequences were observed very rarely, whereas some public TCRs were present in many individuals. Compared with equally common non-associated chains, HLA-associated TCR beta chains in a later analysis were more clonally expanded and had lower generation probabilities. A total of 164 TCR beta chains were listed by the study as associated with cytomegalovirus. Correlated functional status among segregating V segments might be attributable to linkage disequilibrium, but an unknown experimental factor could not be ruled out. For the cohort, immune exposure information was limited to CMV serostatus. The authors suggested that the approach could potentially be generalized to other disease states and immunological phenotypes. In a later analysis, some 18,000 TCR beta sequences were associated with specific HLA alleles at a false discovery rate of 0.05. A further reported finding was that TCR beta sequences accurately predicted the HLA-A and HLA-B alleles for most subjects in the first cohort. In a later genetic analysis, a missense DCLRE1C variant was associated with V-gene and J-gene trimming of TCR beta chains, and the association was replicated in an independent cohort. According to a later analysis, parvovirus B19, influenza, CMV and Epstein-Barr virus appeared linked to several top co-occurrence clusters. This cohort had only TCR beta chains sequenced, and the lack of alpha or paired-chain data limited which features could be detected. Presence/absence analyses assumed roughly uniform sequencing depth across donors, an assumption that may not hold. Most CMV-associated TCR beta chains appeared to be HLA-restricted in a later analysis, and the HLA associations seemed to be driven largely by CMV exposure. Some IMGT-functional V segments, including TRBV6-2 and TRBV6-3, could not be told apart with the 87-base-pair reads, so those segments were excluded. An earlier analysis of approximately 570 of the donors showed that most TCR beta V segments appeared in productive rearrangements either about 87% or about 30% of the time, which broadly matched IMGT annotations. A later genetic analysis reported fewer N-insertions in productive TCRs among donors in an Asian-associated ancestry cluster than the roughly 670-donor mean. In a later analysis, the rate of TCR association differed among HLA loci, with DRB1 alleles having the most associated TCRs and HLA-C alleles having the fewest. Strong co-occurrence of HLA alleles, especially DR and DQ, made assigning TCR associations to individual alleles difficult. Because counts were too low, roughly 18 rarely observed V segments, including chromosome 9 orphons, were left out of the earlier analysis of approximately 500 of the donors. In vitro tests confirmed that a few of the cytomegalovirus-associated TCR beta chains recognize cytomegalovirus antigens. The sequencing pipeline was judged likely to have produced a cluster of highly shared sequence variants as a technical artifact. The classifier was reported to diagnose cytomegalovirus status with high specificity and sensitivity in both the original cohort and the validation cohort. Because HLA typing was unavailable for some donors at each locus, only the typed subset was used in association tests.

The library came from the immunoSEQ multiplex PCR assay. The multiplex PCR relied on a mix of 60 forward primers for TCR Vbeta segments and 13 reverse primers for TCR Jbeta segments. A multiplex PCR assay on genomic DNA amplified the CDR3 region of rearranged TCR beta genes. The Illumina HiSeq System was used to sequence the amplified TCR beta libraries as 87-base-pair reads. The authors' pipeline ran thus. In a later analysis, tens of millions of unique TCR beta chains were counted across the 500 to 700 repertoires, and roughly 10 million of these chains were shared by at least two donors. To remove PCR and sequencing errors, raw reads were error-corrected and collapsed into unique sequences using a nearest-neighbor algorithm that merged closely related sequences. Alignment of CDR3 sequences to IMGT reference sequences was used to assign V, D and J gene segments. Each retained sequence needed at least a six-nucleotide match to both a V gene segment and a J gene segment. Rearrangements were called productive when the CDR3 lacked stop codons and stayed in frame with V and J; all others were non-productive. CDR3 was defined according to IMGT convention as the region running from the second conserved V-encoded cysteine to the conserved J-encoded phenylalanine. In an earlier analysis of roughly 580 of the donors, sequences lacking an unambiguous match to a single V gene segment were excluded. In an earlier analysis of roughly 500 of the donors, V segments were called functional above 56.7% productive rearrangements and were called segregating when the between-donor standard deviation exceeded 5%. To diagnose cytomegalovirus status from the catalog of TCR beta chain sequences, a statistical classification framework was built. In a later analysis, TCR nucleotide sequences were compared against IMGT/GENE-DB human TR gene sequences so that V and J genes could be assigned. A later analysis assigned CDR3 sequences and most-parsimonious VDJ recombination scenarios with the TCRdist pipeline. A later analysis defined each TCR beta chain by its CDR3 amino acid sequence plus V-gene family, and excluded reads lacking a unique V-gene family. In a later analysis, 450 to 600 highly shared, low-generation-probability nucleotide sequences were removed to address suspected cross-contamination and a sequencing artifact. For each public chain, a later analysis derived a clonal expansion index from normalized ranks of inferred template counts within each repertoire. In a later analysis, generation probabilities were computed using a VDJ recombination model fitted to out-of-frame rearrangements, and the results were checked against IGoR. In a later analysis, TCR-TCR, TCR-HLA and TCR-CMV co-occurrence was scored with hypergeometric tests, and a repertoire-size bias correction was applied to TCR pairs. False discovery rates were estimated in a later analysis by permuting HLA or CMV assignments 20 times. In a later analysis, co-occurring TCRs were grouped using DBSCAN, and TCRdist sequence similarity was added for clustering within HLA-allele-positive subsets. Repertoires with fewer than 30,000 or more than 120,000 public chains, plus five repertoires with anomalous nucleotide sharing, were excluded from co-occurrence clustering. TCRdb retrieved this table from immuneACCESS and kept in-frame rearrangements only. Not all clones are present; in checked studies, unresolved V genes account for under half, and no reason is known for the remainder. From that table come the V and J calls and clone size; the DNA was used to work out D and trimming. For this sample the table gives roughly 140,000 clones, of which 75% to 80% were detected only once. 3.9% of the sample comes from the top ten.

Including the terminal cysteine and phenylalanine, the CDR3 comprises 15 residues. Of all the DNA, just the CDR3 is kept, 45 bases in frame from base 1. V is clipped by 3 bases and J by 2 bases, and the sequence between their germline boundaries is 15 bases long. The cohort was made up of 650 to 700 healthy bone marrow donors. At the time of sampling, all cohort members were nominally healthy, though unrecorded immune exposures were likely present. The donor tested CMV seronegative and was one of the 352 seronegative cohort members. Each donor provided a peripheral blood sample, and peripheral blood mononuclear cells were used for TCR beta sequencing. The Qiagen DNeasy Blood Extraction Kit was used to extract genomic DNA from the blood cell samples.

The chain is encoded by TRBV5-7 joined to TRBJ2-7; there is no confident call for the D gene. TRBV5-7 is identified as an open reading frame with a role that is uncertain. The clonotype comes from a man aged 18 to 35 in good health and CMV-seronegative. Sequenced sample: PBMCs. The DNA sequence is as follows: TGTGCCAGCAGCTCACAGACGCCAGACCCCTACGAGCAGTACTTC. Its translation is CASSSQTPDPYEQYF.